A selection of T cell receptor beta chains follows, all from one sample in a study of blood T cell repertoires in COVID-19. Sequencing used immunoSEQ multiplex PCR; TCRdb keeps in-frame clones, though not all of them. The data contain 200,000 to 300,000 clones, 84% of them singletons. Sequenced material: peripheral blood. The receptors were sampled from a woman aged 40 to 49 who had recovered from COVID-19. CDR3s include the opening cysteine and the closing phenylalanine or tryptophan. D genes are given only for firm matches.

cdr3_aa v_call d_call
CASSAQGNEQYF TRBV2 -
CASSLTGNDSPLHF TRBV6-6 TRBD1
CASSNGQNTEAFF TRBV6-6 -
CASSLEQGVALGYTF TRBV5-1 TRBD1
CAWSTGFTEAFF TRBV30 -
CASNSGTAFFYEQYF TRBV2 TRBD1
CASSILGGPQHF TRBV5-8 -
CAWSPKGQVSRMQFF TRBV30 TRBD1
CASSQPPGDEQYF TRBV6-5 -
CASSGGNTGELFF TRBV2 TRBD2
CASSVGPGQVGNTIYF TRBV9 TRBD1
CASTLLAGGSDTQYF TRBV2 TRBD2
CASSFSGVYEQYF TRBV12-3/TRBV12-4 -
CASSANSGVSEAFF TRBV6-5 -
CASRSPYEKLFF TRBV28 -
CASSGGRLAGQETQYF TRBV2 TRBD2
CASSVRGDNSPLHF TRBV2 -
CASSYGWTSGGEQFF TRBV7-2 TRBD2
CASSVRGAGGRETQYF TRBV9 TRBD2
CATLGQGSYEQYF TRBV10-3 TRBD1
CASSSGQGHYGYTF TRBV6-5 TRBD1
CASWGQGTSPLHF TRBV28 TRBD1
CASSQDPRTLSGNTIYF TRBV4-2 -
CASSLTRDNEQFF TRBV12-3/TRBV12-4 -
CASSSRGGNEKLFF TRBV7-9 -
CASSSPGTGETEAFF TRBV28 TRBD1
CASARSGDEQFF TRBV7-3 -
CASTARTGWSLYNEQFF TRBV19 TRBD1
CASSPHRAEPTEAFF TRBV28 -
CASSQDRRANGYTF TRBV4-1 -
CASSASTGGDTQYF TRBV9 TRBD1
CASTESSYNSPLHF TRBV2 -
CASRTRGRNTEAFF TRBV7-2 -
CASSLGGGYLEQYF TRBV7-6 TRBD2
CASSLAPGLAGGLETQYF TRBV5-1 TRBD2
CASSLESETYNEQFF TRBV5-1 -
CASRFSGQEGQGNQPQHF TRBV19 TRBD1
CASSLQGPTEAFF TRBV6-6 -
CASSILQGLGDYGYTF TRBV7-9 TRBD1
CATQQGALGYTF TRBV6-5 TRBD1
CASIREANYGYTF TRBV2 -
CASSQPGQSPSGANVLTF TRBV18 -
CASSRKQGARDTQYF TRBV10-1 TRBD1
CASTRSVAGRSYGYTF TRBV19 -
CAWSYLGQMNTEAFF TRBV30 -
CASRQTANTGELFF TRBV3-1/TRBV3-2 -
CASSWRAETQYF TRBV6-2/TRBV6-3 -